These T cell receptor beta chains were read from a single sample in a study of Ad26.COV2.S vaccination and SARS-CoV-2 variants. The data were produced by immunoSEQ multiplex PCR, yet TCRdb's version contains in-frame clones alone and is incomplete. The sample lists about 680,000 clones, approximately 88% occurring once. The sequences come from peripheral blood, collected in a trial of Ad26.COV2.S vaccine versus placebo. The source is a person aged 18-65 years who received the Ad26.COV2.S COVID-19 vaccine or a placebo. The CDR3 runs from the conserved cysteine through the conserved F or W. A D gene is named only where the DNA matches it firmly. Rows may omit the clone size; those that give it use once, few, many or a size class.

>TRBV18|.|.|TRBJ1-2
CASSDSSDYGYTF
TGTGCCAGCTCCGACAGTTCTGACTATGGCTACACCTTC
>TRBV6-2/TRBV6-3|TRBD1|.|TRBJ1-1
CASSYDRDRVFVNTEAFF
TGTGCCAGCAGTTACGACCGGGACAGGGTGTTTGTGAACACTGAAGCTTTCTTT
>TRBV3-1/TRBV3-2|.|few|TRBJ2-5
CATSGTPRETQYF
TGTGCCACCTCGGGGACTCCAAGGGAGACCCAGTACTTC
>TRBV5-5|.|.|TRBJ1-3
CASSLDTYSGNTIYF
TGTGCCAGCAGTTTGGACACATACTCTGGAAACACCATATATTTT
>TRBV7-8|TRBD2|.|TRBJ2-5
CATLGAGGGETQYF
TGTGCCACCCTGGGAGCGGGGGGAGGGGAGACCCAGTACTTC
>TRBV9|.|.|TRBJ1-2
CASSGQRALGYTF
TGTGCCAGCAGCGGACAGAGGGCGTTAGGCTACACCTTC
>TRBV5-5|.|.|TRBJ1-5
CASSSRGGNQPQHF
TGTGCCAGCAGCTCTAGGGGTGGCAATCAGCCCCAGCATTTT
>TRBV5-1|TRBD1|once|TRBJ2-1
CASSSFGDRDDEQFF
TGCGCCAGCAGCTCTTTTGGGGACAGGGACGATGAGCAGTTCTTC
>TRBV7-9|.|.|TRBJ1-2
CASSLAGANYGYTF
TGTGCCAGCAGCTTAGCGGGCGCTAACTATGGCTACACCTTC
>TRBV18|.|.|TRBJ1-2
CASSPAGHYGYTF
TGTGCCAGCTCACCAGCAGGGCACTATGGCTACACCTTC
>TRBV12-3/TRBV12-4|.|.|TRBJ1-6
CASRGTWNSPLHF
TGTGCCAGCAGGGGGACTTGGAATTCACCCCTCCACTTT
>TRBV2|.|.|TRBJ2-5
CASSEAGGQETQYF
TGTGCCAGCAGTGAAGCGGGCGGACAAGAGACCCAGTACTTC
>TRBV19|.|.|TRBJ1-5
CASRQVNQPQHF
TGTGCCAGTAGGCAGGTCAATCAGCCCCAGCATTTT
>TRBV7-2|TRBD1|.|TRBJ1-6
CASRRQGLYYSPLHF
TGTGCCAGCAGGCGACAGGGGTTATATTATTCACCCCTCCACTTT
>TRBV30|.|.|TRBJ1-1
CAWSPGTEAFF
TGTGCCTGGAGTCCGGGGACTGAAGCTTTCTTT
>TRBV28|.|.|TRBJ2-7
CASRPSPGDEQYF
TGTGCCAGCAGACCGTCCCCGGGGGACGAGCAGTACTTC
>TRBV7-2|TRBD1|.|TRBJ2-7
CASRQGARAEQYF
TGTGCCAGCCGACAGGGGGCGCGGGCCGAGCAGTACTTC
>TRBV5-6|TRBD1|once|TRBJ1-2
CASTTGVRDRPIYGYTF
TGTGCCAGCACTACCGGGGTCAGGGACAGGCCTATTTATGGCTACACCTTC
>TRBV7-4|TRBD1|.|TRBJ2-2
CASTPRTGKNTGELFF
TGTGCCAGCACCCCCCGGACAGGGAAAAACACCGGGGAGCTGTTTTTT